This T cell receptor beta chain was identified in a study of cytomegalovirus exposure and HLA in healthy donors. The V end was cut by 0 bases, the J end by 2 bases, with 11 bases between. Germline CDR1 is SGHRS and CDR2 is YFSETQ. The CDR3 totals 15 residues. Amplification used 60 Vbeta primers and 13 Jbeta primers. Sequencing was performed with immunoSEQ multiplex PCR; in TCRdb, only in-frame clones are kept and a portion is missing. The table has about 120,000 clones, about 80% seen once. The specimen sequenced was PBMCs. V is TRBV5-1 and J is TRBJ1-1; unclear D gene. This TCR derives from a man aged 60-69 years in good health and CMV-seropositive. The CDR3 is CASSLVTARNTEAFF. The CDR3 nucleotides read TGCGCCAGCAGCTTGGTTACAGCAAGAAACACTGAAGCTTTCTTT.